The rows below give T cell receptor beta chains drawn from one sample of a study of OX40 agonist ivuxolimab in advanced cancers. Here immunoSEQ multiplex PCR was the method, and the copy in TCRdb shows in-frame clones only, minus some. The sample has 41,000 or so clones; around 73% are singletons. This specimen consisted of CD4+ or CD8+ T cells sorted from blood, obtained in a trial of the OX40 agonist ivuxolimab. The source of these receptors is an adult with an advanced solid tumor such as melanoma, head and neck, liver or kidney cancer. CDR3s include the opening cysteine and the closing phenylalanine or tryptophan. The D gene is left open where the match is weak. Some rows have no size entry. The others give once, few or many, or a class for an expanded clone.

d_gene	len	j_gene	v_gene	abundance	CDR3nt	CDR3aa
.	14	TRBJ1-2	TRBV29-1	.	TGCAGCGTTGAAGAAAAGGGGCAGGGCTATGGCTACACCTTC	CSVEEKGQGYGYTF
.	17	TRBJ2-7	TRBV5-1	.	TGCGCCAGCAGCTTGGCCGCCGGAGGACAGATCACCTACGAGCAGTACTTC	CASSLAAGGQITYEQYF
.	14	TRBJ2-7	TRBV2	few	TGTGCCAGCAGTGAGGGAAGGAATCAGGGCGAGCAGTACTTC	CASSEGRNQGEQYF
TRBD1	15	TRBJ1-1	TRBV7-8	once	TGTGCCAGCAGCTCAAGGACAGGGGGGGCCACTGAAGCTTTCTTT	CASSSRTGGATEAFF
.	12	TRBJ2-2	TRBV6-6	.	TGTGCCTGCGATAGGGGGACCGGGGAGCTGTTTTTT	CACDRGTGELFF
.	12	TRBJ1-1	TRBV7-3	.	TGTGCCAGCAGCTCCGGTGGCCAGGAAGCTTTCTTT	CASSSGGQEAFF
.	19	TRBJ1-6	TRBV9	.	TGTGCCAGCAGCGTATCTTCGGGCAGGGGAGGTTCGTATAATTCACCCCTCCACTTT	CASSVSSGRGGSYNSPLHF
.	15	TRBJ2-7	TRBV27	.	TGTGCCAGCAGCAGTGGGGGGAGATGGATACGGAAGCAGTACTTC	CASSSGGRWIRKQYF
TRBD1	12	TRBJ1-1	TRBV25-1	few	TGTGCCAGCACTTGGACAGGGGCTGAAGCTTTCTTT	CASTWTGAEAFF
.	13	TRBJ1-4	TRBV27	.	TGTGCCAGCAGTTTAAGAGAAAGTGAAAAACTGTTTTTT	CASSLRESEKLFF
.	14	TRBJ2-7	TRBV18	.	TGTGCCAGCTCACCACCGTTCGACTCCTACGAGCAGTACTTC	CASSPPFDSYEQYF
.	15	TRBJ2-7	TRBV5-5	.	TGTGCCAGCAGCATACAGGGTCGTATCTCCTACGAGCAGTACTTC	CASSIQGRISYEQYF
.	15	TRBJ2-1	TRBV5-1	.	TGCGCCAGCAGCCTCGGGACCGTAGCGTACAATGAGCAGTTCTTC	CASSLGTVAYNEQFF
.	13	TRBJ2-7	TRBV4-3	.	TGCGCCAGCAGCCAATCCGGGAGCGGCGAGCAGTACTTC	CASSQSGSGEQYF
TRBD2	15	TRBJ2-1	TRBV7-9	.	TGTGCCAGCAGGTTGGCGGGAGGGCCGAGTAATGAGCAGTTCTTC	CASRLAGGPSNEQFF
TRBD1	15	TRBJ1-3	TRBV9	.	TGTGCCAGCAGCCCGGGACAGGGGGGTGGAAACACCATATATTTT	CASSPGQGGGNTIYF
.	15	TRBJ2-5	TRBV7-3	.	TGTGCCAGCAGCCGCTATCCGGACCGGGCGGAGACCCAGTACTTC	CASSRYPDRAETQYF
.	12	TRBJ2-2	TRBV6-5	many	TGTGCCAGCAGTTACGTGGGGGGGGAGCTGTTTTTT	CASSYVGGELFF
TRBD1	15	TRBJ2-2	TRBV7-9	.	TGTGCCAGCAGCACCCGGGACAGAGGGACCGGGGAGCTGTTTTTT	CASSTRDRGTGELFF
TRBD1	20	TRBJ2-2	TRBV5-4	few	TGTGCCAGCAGCGCCTGGGGACAGGGCGAACTAGCTGAAAACACCGGGGAGCTGTTTTTT	CASSAWGQGELAENTGELFF
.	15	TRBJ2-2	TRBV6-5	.	TGTGCCAGCACACAGACAACCGTCGACACCGGGGAGCTGTTTTTT	CASTQTTVDTGELFF
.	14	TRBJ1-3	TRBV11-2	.	TGTGCCAGCAGCTTAGGGAGCCCTGGAAACACCATATATTTT	CASSLGSPGNTIYF
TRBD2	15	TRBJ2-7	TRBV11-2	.	TGTGCCAGCAGCTTAACTAGCGGGCATCCCTACGAGCAGTACTTC	CASSLTSGHPYEQYF
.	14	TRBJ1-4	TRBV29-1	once	TGCAGCGTTTACTGGGGTGCAACTAATGAAAAACTGTTTTTT	CSVYWGATNEKLFF
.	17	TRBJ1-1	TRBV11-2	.	TGTGCCAGCAGCTTAGGACCGAGATTATTCATGAACACTGAAGCTTTCTTT	CASSLGPRLFMNTEAFF
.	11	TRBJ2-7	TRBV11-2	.	TGTGCCAGCAGCCGCTCCTACGAGCAGTACTTC	CASSRSYEQYF
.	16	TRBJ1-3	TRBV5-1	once	TGCGCCAGCAGCTTGGCGCCGGGTTCGGCTGGAAACACCATATATTTT	CASSLAPGSAGNTIYF
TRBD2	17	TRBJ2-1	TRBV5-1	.	TGCGCCAGCAAGAGAGCCGGGACTAGCGGGGCCCACAATGAGCAGTTCTTC	CASKRAGTSGAHNEQFF
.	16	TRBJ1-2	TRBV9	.	TGTGCCAGCAGCTCCGAGGACGGCGGATCTAACTATGGCTACACCTTC	CASSSEDGGSNYGYTF
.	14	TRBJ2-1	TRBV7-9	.	TGTGCCAGCAGCGCTTTCTATAGAGTTGATGAGCAGTTCTTC	CASSAFYRVDEQFF
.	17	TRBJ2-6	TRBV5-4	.	TGTGCCAGCAGCTTGGACCCTACAGGGACTGGGGCCAACGTCCTGACTTTC	CASSLDPTGTGANVLTF
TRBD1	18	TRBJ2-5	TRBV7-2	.	TGTGCCAGCAGCTTACCCGGTTATGGGACAGGGCACTCAGAGACCCAGTACTTC	CASSLPGYGTGHSETQYF
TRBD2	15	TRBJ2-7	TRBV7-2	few	TGTGCCAGCAGCGACCGGGACTATCTTATCTACGAGCAGTACTTC	CASSDRDYLIYEQYF